This is a list of T cell receptor beta chains from one sample in a study of control samples from healthy donors and cancer patients. Assay: immunoSEQ multiplex PCR; the TCRdb copy retains only in-frame clones and omits some. The data show some 100,000 clones, 79% seen once. Sequenced sample: blood. Receptor source: a woman aged 25 to 39 in good health. CDR3s include the opening cysteine and the closing phenylalanine or tryptophan. The D gene is left open where the match is weak. A row's size may be missing; if present it is once, few, many or a size class.

j_call,v_call,d_call,clone_size,cdr3_aa,cdr3_nt
TRBJ1-4,TRBV30,TRBD1,NA,CAWSADRTNEKLFF,TGTGCCTGGAGCGCGGACAGGACTAATGAAAAACTGTTTTTT
TRBJ2-1,TRBV14,NA,NA,CASSPLDPYNEQFF,TGTGCCAGCAGCCCGTTAGATCCCTACAATGAGCAGTTCTTC
TRBJ1-5,TRBV7-8,NA,NA,CASSLDRKNQPQHF,TGTGCCAGCAGCTTGGACAGAAAGAATCAGCCCCAGCATTTT
TRBJ2-3,TRBV19,NA,NA,CASSSGASSDTQYF,TGTGCCAGTAGTTCAGGCGCATCGTCCGATACGCAGTATTTT
TRBJ1-4,TRBV30,NA,NA,CAWSVRGGVREKLFF,TGTGCCTGGAGTGTACGGGGAGGGGTGAGGGAAAAACTGTTTTTT
TRBJ1-5,TRBV10-3,TRBD1,NA,CATAGTGDNQPQHF,TGTGCCACCGCCGGGACAGGCGACAATCAGCCCCAGCATTTT
TRBJ2-1,TRBV13,NA,NA,CASSRGVSSYNEQFF,TGTGCCAGCAGCAGGGGGGTTAGCTCCTACAATGAGCAGTTCTTC
TRBJ2-5,TRBV5-1,TRBD2,once,CASSFLAGAQETQYF,TGCGCCAGCAGCTTCCTAGCGGGGGCCCAGGAGACCCAGTACTTC
TRBJ2-7,TRBV5-6,TRBD1,NA,CASSLRGLGTGGVEQYF,TGTGCCAGCAGCTTAAGGGGACTGGGGACAGGGGGCGTCGAGCAGTACTTC
TRBJ2-7,TRBV5-1,NA,NA,CASSLEVTYEQYF,TGCGCCAGCAGCTTGGAAGTAACCTACGAGCAGTACTTC
TRBJ2-5,TRBV14,NA,NA,CASSQVKPVFQETQYF,TGTGCCAGCAGCCAAGTAAAGCCGGTGTTCCAAGAGACCCAGTACTTC
TRBJ1-2,TRBV20-1,NA,NA,CSARDLYGYTF,TGCAGTGCTAGGGATCTCTATGGCTACACCTTC
TRBJ2-1,TRBV19,NA,NA,CASSMGGEQFF,TGTGCCAGTAGTATGGGGGGTGAGCAGTTCTTC
TRBJ1-5,TRBV5-6,NA,NA,CASSLGHNSNQPQHF,TGTGCCAGCAGCTTGGGTCACAATAGCAATCAGCCCCAGCATTTT
TRBJ1-1,TRBV19,TRBD1,NA,CASSEQGATEAFF,TGTGCCAGTAGCGAACAGGGGGCGACTGAAGCTTTCTTT
TRBJ1-2,TRBV29-1,TRBD1,NA,CSGRLTGDNYGYTF,TGCAGCGGCCGGTTGACAGGGGACAACTATGGCTACACCTTC
TRBJ1-2,TRBV3-1/TRBV3-2,NA,NA,CASSPAAGGGYGYTF,TGTGCCAGCAGCCCCGCGGCTGGGGGAGGCTATGGCTACACCTTC